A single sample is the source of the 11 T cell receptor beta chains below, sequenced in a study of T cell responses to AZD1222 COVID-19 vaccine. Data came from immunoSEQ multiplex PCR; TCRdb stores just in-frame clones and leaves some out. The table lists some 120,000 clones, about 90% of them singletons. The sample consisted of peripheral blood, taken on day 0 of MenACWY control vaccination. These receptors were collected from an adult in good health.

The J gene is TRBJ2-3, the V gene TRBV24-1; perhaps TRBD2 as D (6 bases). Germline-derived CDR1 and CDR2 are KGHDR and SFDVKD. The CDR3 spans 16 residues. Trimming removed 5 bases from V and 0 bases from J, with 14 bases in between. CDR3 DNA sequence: TGTGCCACCAGTGCCCATAGCGGTTTTAGCACAGATACGCAGTATTTT. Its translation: CATSAHSGFSTDTQYF.

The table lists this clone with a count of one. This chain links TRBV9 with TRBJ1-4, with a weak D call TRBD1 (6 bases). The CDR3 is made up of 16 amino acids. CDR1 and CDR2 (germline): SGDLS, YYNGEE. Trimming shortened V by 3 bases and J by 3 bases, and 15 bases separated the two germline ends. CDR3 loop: CASSASQGIPNEKLFF. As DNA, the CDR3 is TGTGCCAGCAGCGCATCACAGGGCATCCCTAATGAAAAACTGTTTTTT. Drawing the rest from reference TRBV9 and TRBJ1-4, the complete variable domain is DSGVTQTPKHLITATGQRVTLRCSPRSGDLSVYWYQQSLDQGLQFLIQYYNGEERAKGNILERFSAQQFPDLHSELNLSSLELGDSALYFCASSASQGIPNEKLFFGSGTQLSVL.

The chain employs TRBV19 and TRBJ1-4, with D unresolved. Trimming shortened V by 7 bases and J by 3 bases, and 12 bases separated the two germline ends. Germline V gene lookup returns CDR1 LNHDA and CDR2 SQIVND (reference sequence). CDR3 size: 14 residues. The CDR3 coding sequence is TGTGCCAGTACCCCTCCCGGTGCTAATGAAAAACTGTTTTTT. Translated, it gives CASTPPGANEKLFF.

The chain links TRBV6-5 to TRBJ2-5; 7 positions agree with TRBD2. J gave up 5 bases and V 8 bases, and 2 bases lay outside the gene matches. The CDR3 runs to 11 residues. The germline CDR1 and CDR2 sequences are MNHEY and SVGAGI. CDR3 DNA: TGTGCCAGCTGGGGGGGGGAGACCCAGTACTTC. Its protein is CASWGGETQYF.

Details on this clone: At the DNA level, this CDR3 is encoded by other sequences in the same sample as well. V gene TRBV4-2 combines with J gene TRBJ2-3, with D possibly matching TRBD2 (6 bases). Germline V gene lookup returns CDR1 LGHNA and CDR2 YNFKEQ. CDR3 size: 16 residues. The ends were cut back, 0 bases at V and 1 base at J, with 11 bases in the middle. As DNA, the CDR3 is TGTGCCAGCAGCCAAGAAGCGGGCGGGGGCACAGATACGCAGTATTTT. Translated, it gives CASSQEAGGGTDTQYF.

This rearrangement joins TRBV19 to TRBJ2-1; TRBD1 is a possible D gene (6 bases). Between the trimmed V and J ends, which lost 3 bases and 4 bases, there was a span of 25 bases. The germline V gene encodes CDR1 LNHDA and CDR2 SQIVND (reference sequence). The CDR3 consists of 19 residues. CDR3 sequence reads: CASSIRFVQGISLYNEQFF. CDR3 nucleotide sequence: TGTGCCAGTAGTATCCGGTTTGTACAGGGAATTTCCCTATACAATGAGCAGTTCTTC.

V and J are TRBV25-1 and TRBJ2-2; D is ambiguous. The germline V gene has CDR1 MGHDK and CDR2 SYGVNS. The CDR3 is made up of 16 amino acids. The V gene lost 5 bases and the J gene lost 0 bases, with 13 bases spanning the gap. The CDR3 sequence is CASSRLRNSNTGELFF. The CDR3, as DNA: TGTGCCAGCAGTCGGTTACGGAATTCGAACACCGGGGAGCTGTTTTTT.

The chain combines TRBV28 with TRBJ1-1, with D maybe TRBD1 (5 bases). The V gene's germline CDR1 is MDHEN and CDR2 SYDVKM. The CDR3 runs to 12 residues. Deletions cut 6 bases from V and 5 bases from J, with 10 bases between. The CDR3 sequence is CASRQGGTEAFF. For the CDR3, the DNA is TGTGCCAGCAGGCAGGGTGGAACTGAAGCTTTCTTT.

The CDR3 DNA is TGTGCCAGCAGCAAGGACAGGGGGCTCTACGAGCAGTACGTC. This encodes CASSKDRGLYEQYV. The genes are TRBV28 and TRBJ2-7; 11 bases fit TRBD1. J lost 3 bases, V lost 6 bases, and 4 bases had no gene match. Germline CDR1 reads MDHEN; CDR2 reads SYDVKM. The CDR3 has 14 residues.

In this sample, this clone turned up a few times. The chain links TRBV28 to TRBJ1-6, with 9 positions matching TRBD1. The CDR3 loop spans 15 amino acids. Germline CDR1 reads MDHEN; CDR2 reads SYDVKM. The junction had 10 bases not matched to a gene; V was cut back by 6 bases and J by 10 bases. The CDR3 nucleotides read TGTGCCAGCAGCAAACGGGACAGGGATGCGTCACCCCTCCACTTT. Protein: CASSKRDRDASPLHF.

CDR3 protein: CATSRGGFRNPNEKLFF. The CDR3 DNA reads TGTGCCACCAGCAGAGGAGGGTTCCGGAACCCTAATGAAAAACTGTTTTTT. The gene calls are TRBV15 and TRBJ1-4; D remains ambiguous. CDR3 length: 17 residues. Germline loops: CDR1 LNHNV, CDR2 YYDKDF (reference sequence). V gave up 1 base and J gave up 3 bases, with 15 bases separating them.